The rows below give T cell receptor beta chains drawn from one sample of a study of blood T cell repertoires in COVID-19. Method: immunoSEQ multiplex PCR; TCRdb's copy keeps in-frame clones and lacks some. The profile covers hundreds of thousands of clones, with about 86% appearing a single time and 3.3% taken by the ten largest. The sequenced sample consisted of PBMCs or T cells enriched from blood (not recorded which). Receptor source: a woman aged 40 to 55 with acute COVID-19. Both conserved end residues are part of each CDR3. The D gene is left open where the match is weak. Only some rows state a clone size, as once, few, many or a class for expanded clones.

TRBV7-2	TRBJ1-3	-	-	15	TGTGCCAGCAGCTTATACTGGGAGGTCGGAAACACCATATATTTT	CASSLYWEVGNTIYF
TRBV21-1	TRBJ2-1	-	-	11	TGTGCCAGCACCTCTAGCCACGAGCAGTTCTTC	CASTSSHEQFF
TRBV5-1	TRBJ1-5	-	-	14	TGCGCCAGCAGCTTGGACGGTAGCAATCAGCCCCAGCATTTT	CASSLDGSNQPQHF
TRBV11-2	TRBJ2-1	-	TRBD2	15	TGTGCCAGCAGCCTTGGACTAGCGGGGTACAATGAGCAGTTCTTC	CASSLGLAGYNEQFF
TRBV6-5	TRBJ2-7	few	TRBD1	14	TGTGCCAGCAGTAGGACAGGGTCCTCCTACGAGCAGTACTTC	CASSRTGSSYEQYF
TRBV7-9	TRBJ1-4	-	-	14	TGTGCCAGCTGTAGAAGTGCAACTAATGAAAAACTGTTTTTT	CASCRSATNEKLFF
TRBV6-2/TRBV6-3	TRBJ2-7	-	TRBD2	17	TGTGCCAGCAGTTACAGGAGGGTAGCGGGAGCCACCTACGAGCAGTACTTC	CASSYRRVAGATYEQYF
TRBV11-3	TRBJ2-7	-	TRBD2	19	TGTGCCAGTTTGTGGAGGAACCGAAAACTAGCGGGAGGGCCTCCCGAGCAGTACTTC	CASLWRNRKLAGGPPEQYF
TRBV11-2	TRBJ1-2	-	TRBD1	14	TGTGCCAGCAGCACCCGGGACAGAATCTATGGCTACACCTTC	CASSTRDRIYGYTF
TRBV2	TRBJ2-1	-	TRBD2	14	TGTGCCAGCAGGTGGACTAGGCTTAGTGGTGAGCAGTTCTTC	CASRWTRLSGEQFF
TRBV5-1	TRBJ2-1	-	TRBD2	14	TGCGCCAGCAGCAGGGCGGGAGGGGACAATGAGCAGTTCTTC	CASSRAGGDNEQFF
TRBV2	TRBJ2-3	-	TRBD2	14	TGTGCCAGCAGGGTTAGCGGGAGCACAGATACGCAGTATTTT	CASRVSGSTDTQYF
TRBV7-6	TRBJ1-6	-	-	13	TGTGCCAGCAGCTCGGACATTCATTCACCCCTCCACTTT	CASSSDIHSPLHF
TRBV13	TRBJ2-1	-	-	14	TGTGCCAGCAGCGAAAGTAGCTCCTACAATGAGCAGTTCTTC	CASSESSSYNEQFF
TRBV7-6	TRBJ1-5	-	TRBD1	14	TGTGCCAGCAGCTTAAGACAGGGGAATCAGCCCCAGCATTTT	CASSLRQGNQPQHF
TRBV11-3	TRBJ2-3	once	-	15	TGTGCCAGCAGCTTATTTGCTAGCGACACAGATACGCAGTATTTT	CASSLFASDTDTQYF
TRBV11-3	TRBJ2-7	-	TRBD2	14	TGTGCCACCTCACAGACTAGCCGATCCTACGAGCAGTACTTC	CATSQTSRSYEQYF
TRBV5-1	TRBJ2-3	-	TRBD2	14	TGCGCCAGCTGGGGGGGACTAGAAACAGATACGCAGTATTTT	CASWGGLETDTQYF
TRBV25-1	TRBJ2-7	-	-	12	TGTGCCAGCGAAACGAGGTCGAACGAGCAGTACTTC	CASETRSNEQYF
TRBV3-1/TRBV3-2	TRBJ1-3	-	-	16	TGTGCCAGCAGCCAAGAACCACAGTTCTCTGGAAACACCATATATTTT	CASSQEPQFSGNTIYF
TRBV4-2	TRBJ2-7	-	-	14	TGTGCCAGCAGCCAAGTGCGAGGAGGCTACGAGCAGTACTTC	CASSQVRGGYEQYF
TRBV7-2	TRBJ2-3	-	-	15	TGTGCCAGCAGCTTAAGCGGGCGATCCACAGATACGCAGTATTTT	CASSLSGRSTDTQYF
TRBV11-3	TRBJ2-1	few	-	15	TGTGCCAGCAGCCGACGGGGGAGCTCCTACAATGAGCAGTTCTTC	CASSRRGSSYNEQFF
TRBV7-9	TRBJ2-7	once	TRBD2	15	TGTGCCAGCAGCCTGTCCCGGGAGGGGACCTACGAGCAGTACTTC	CASSLSREGTYEQYF
TRBV9	TRBJ2-3	-	TRBD2	15	TGTGCCAGCAGCGCAATAGCGGGCGCCACAGATACGCAGTATTTT	CASSAIAGATDTQYF
TRBV18	TRBJ2-7	-	TRBD2	18	TGTGCCAGCTCACCATTGGTACCGTCCGGGGGGGGGAGCTACGAGCAGTACTTC	CASSPLVPSGGGSYEQYF
TRBV19	TRBJ1-1	-	TRBD1	13	TGTGCCAGTACCAGACAGGGGGACACTGAAGCTTTCTTT	CASTRQGDTEAFF
TRBV30	TRBJ2-3	-	TRBD2	15	TGTGCCTGGAGTCCAAGCGGGAGGGGAACAGATACGCAGTATTTT	CAWSPSGRGTDTQYF
TRBV15	TRBJ2-1	-	TRBD2	17	TGTGCCACCACGGGACTAGCGGAAAAGAGCTCCTACAATGAGCAGTTCTTC	CATTGLAEKSSYNEQFF
TRBV5-1	TRBJ2-7	-	-	16	TGCGCCAGCAGCAAAGGAGGGGCAGGGATCTCCTACGAGCAGTACTTC	CASSKGGAGISYEQYF
TRBV7-8	TRBJ1-1	many	-	14	TGTGCCAGCAGCCGAACCGGGGAGACCACTGAAGCTTTCTTT	CASSRTGETTEAFF
TRBV10-2	TRBJ2-1	-	TRBD1	17	TGCGCCAGCAGTCAATTCAACAGGGGGCCGTCGTACAATGAGCAGTTCTTC	CASSQFNRGPSYNEQFF
TRBV5-8	TRBJ2-7	-	TRBD1	14	TGTGCCAGCAGCCATGGGACAGGGATATACGAGCAGTACTTC	CASSHGTGIYEQYF
TRBV10-1	TRBJ2-3	-	TRBD2	16	TGCGCCAGCAGTCCAGGACTAGCGGGACAATCAGATACGCAGTATTTT	CASSPGLAGQSDTQYF
TRBV10-3	TRBJ2-1	-	TRBD2	16	TGTGCCATCAGACATGGACTAGCGGGAGGAGGGGATGAGCAGTTCTTC	CAIRHGLAGGGDEQFF
TRBV3-1/TRBV3-2	TRBJ2-7	-	TRBD2	17	TGTGCCAGCAGCCAAGACCTGCGACTAGCGGGAGTCAGCGAGCAGTACTTC	CASSQDLRLAGVSEQYF
TRBV4-1	TRBJ1-2	-	-	15	TGCGCCAGCAGCCAAGATGCGGCGGTGAGGAATGGCTACACCTTC	CASSQDAAVRNGYTF
TRBV19	TRBJ2-2	once	-	12	TGTGCCAGTAGTCTTCTTACCGGGGAGCTGTTTTTT	CASSLLTGELFF
TRBV18	TRBJ1-4	-	-	14	TGTGCCAGCTCACCACGGGGCCGACCCGAAAAACTGTTTTTT	CASSPRGRPEKLFF
TRBV3-1/TRBV3-2	TRBJ1-3	-	-	15	TGTGCCAGCAGCCAAGATGCCGCTATTGGAAACACCATATATTTT	CASSQDAAIGNTIYF